The 4 T cell receptor beta chains in this list originate from one sample, sequenced in a study of radiation and T cells in renal cell carcinoma. Described time point: baseline pretreatment blood. The sample's treatment: 15 Gy SBRT to primary tumor, nephrectomy 4 weeks later. TCRdb's table, derived via immunoSEQ multiplex PCR, lists solely in-frame clones and lacks some. The data contain about 130,000 clones, around nine tenths of them singletons. Sequencing was performed on blood, taken from a patient whose treatment included radiotherapy and nephrectomy. Receptor source: a woman aged 45-65 years with renal cell carcinoma.

CDR3 DNA: TGTGCCAGCAGCTTAGGGAGACAGAACACCGGGGAGCTGTTTTTT. Its translation: CASSLGRQNTGELFF. V is TRBV7-6 and J is TRBJ2-2; D is undetermined. The CDR3 covers 15 residues. Germline V lookup: CDR1 SGHVS, CDR2 FNYEAQ. V lost 1 base and J 1 base, leaving 7 bases between the germline ends.

The chain couples TRBV11-2 to TRBJ2-3; 9 bases are a match to TRBD2. The J segment lost 9 bases and the V segment lost 0 bases, leaving 10 bases of the junction unmatched. The CDR3 sequence is 16 residues long. From germline, CDR1 is SGHAT and CDR2 FQNNGV. CDR3 amino acids: CASSLDFSGGPRTQYF. The CDR3, as DNA: TGTGCCAGCAGCTTAGATTTTAGCGGGGGCCCCCGAACGCAGTATTTT.

The chain couples TRBV2 to TRBJ1-6, with a weak D call TRBD1 (5 bases). Trimming took 5 bases from V and 9 from J, leaving 14 bases between them. Germline assignment: CDR1 SNHLY and CDR2 FYNNEI. The CDR3 loop spans 14 amino acids. The CDR3 sequence: CASSTGTTFSPLHF. DNA of the CDR3: TGTGCCAGCAGTACCGGGACTACGTTTTCACCCCTCCACTTT.

The chain joins TRBV10-2 to TRBJ2-7; possibly TRBD1 for D (6 bases). CDR3 length: 14 residues. CDR1 is WSHSY, CDR2 SAAADI, per germline. The V end was cut by 4 bases, the J end by 6 bases, with 16 bases between. The CDR3 sequence is CASSVSRGSGEQYF. The CDR3 nucleotides read TGCGCCAGCAGTGTAAGCAGGGGCTCCGGCGAGCAGTACTTC.